The rows below give T cell receptor beta chains drawn from one sample of a study of cytomegalovirus exposure and HLA in healthy donors. Data came from immunoSEQ multiplex PCR; TCRdb stores just in-frame clones and leaves some out. The sample includes about 96,000 clones, approximately 74% seen only once; the top ten take around 3.1%. Sequencing was performed on PBMCs. The receptors derive from a female donor in good health and CMV-seropositive. Both conserved end residues are part of each CDR3. Each record gives: clone size, D gene, J gene, V gene, CDR3 length, CDR3 protein, CDR3 DNA. The D gene is left open where the match is weak. For some rows the clone size is stated as once, few or many, or as a class when expanded; others skip it.

>-|TRBD1|TRBJ2-7|TRBV28|14
CASSLGQGSYEQYF
TGTGCCAGCAGTTTAGGACAGGGCTCCTACGAGCAGTACTTC
>-|-|TRBJ1-1|TRBV2|13
CASARVRRTEAFF
TGTGCCAGCGCCAGGGTGCGGCGGACTGAAGCTTTCTTT
>-|-|TRBJ1-1|TRBV13|16
CASSQVLDSLIPEAFF
TGTGCCAGCAGCCAAGTTCTAGACAGTCTAATCCCTGAAGCTTTCTTT
>few|-|TRBJ1-4|TRBV28|12
CASTQGNEKLFF
TGTGCCAGCACTCAGGGTAATGAAAAACTGTTTTTT
>-|TRBD1|TRBJ1-1|TRBV27|12
CASSPLTGEAFF
TGTGCCAGCAGTCCCTTGACAGGGGAGGCTTTCTTT
>-|-|TRBJ2-5|TRBV9|11
CASSARETQYF
TGTGCCAGCAGCGCTCGAGAGACCCAGTACTTC
>-|-|TRBJ2-7|TRBV5-1|13
CASSYDRSYEQYF
TGCGCCAGCAGCTACGACAGATCCTACGAGCAGTACTTC
>-|-|TRBJ1-2|TRBV19|13
CAAKAGGQSGYTF
TGTGCCGCAAAGGCCGGGGGGCAGTCTGGCTACACCTTC
>few|-|TRBJ1-5|TRBV4-1|15
CASRPQGIVSQPQHF
TGCGCCAGCAGACCTCAGGGGATCGTCAGCCAGCCCCAGCATTTT
>-|-|TRBJ2-2|TRBV7-3|14
CASSPDTNTGELFF
TGTGCCAGCAGCCCCGACACTAACACCGGGGAGCTGTTTTTT
>-|-|TRBJ1-1|TRBV7-9|15
CAYTTGNSANTEAFF
TGTGCCTATACTACAGGGAACTCCGCGAACACTGAAGCTTTCTTT
>-|TRBD1|TRBJ1-1|TRBV18|16
CASSQLGGSGGTEAFF
TGTGCCAGCTCACAACTAGGGGGGTCAGGGGGCACTGAAGCTTTCTTT
>-|-|TRBJ2-2|TRBV2|17
CASTLPPSAPNTGELFF
TGTGCCAGCACCCTCCCCCCAAGCGCCCCAAACACCGGGGAGCTGTTTTTT
>-|TRBD2|TRBJ2-2|TRBV6-4|15
CASSGTSGSTGELFF
TGTGCCAGCAGTGGGACTAGCGGGAGCACCGGGGAGCTGTTTTTT
>-|TRBD1|TRBJ2-7|TRBV25-1|14
CASSPGTETYEQYF
TGTGCCAGCAGTCCCGGGACAGAGACCTACGAGCAGTACTTC
>-|TRBD2|TRBJ2-2|TRBV10-3|15
CAIKLAGSNTGELFF
TGTGCCATCAAACTAGCGGGATCGAACACCGGGGAGCTGTTTTTT
>-|TRBD1|TRBJ1-1|TRBV29-1|14
CSVWGQGMNTEAFF
TGCAGCGTCTGGGGACAGGGGATGAACACTGAAGCTTTCTTT
>-|TRBD1|TRBJ1-5|TRBV29-1|14
CSVETGTGGEPQHF
TGCAGCGTTGAGACCGGGACAGGGGGGGAGCCCCAGCATTTT
>-|-|TRBJ1-2|TRBV4-2|17
CASSQEWIGQEGGGYTF
TGTGCCAGCAGCCAAGAGTGGATCGGTCAGGAAGGGGGTGGCTACACCTTC
>-|TRBD1|TRBJ1-6|TRBV7-4|17
CASSFPGQGTYNSPLHF
TGTGCCAGCAGCTTCCCAGGACAGGGGACCTATAATTCACCCCTCCACTTT
>-|-|TRBJ1-1|TRBV7-3|13
CASSLTRGTEAFF
TGTGCCAGCAGCTTAACGAGGGGGACTGAAGCTTTCTTT
>-|TRBD1|TRBJ2-5|TRBV30|12
CAWKGGRETQYF
TGTGCCTGGAAAGGGGGCAGGGAGACCCAGTACTTC